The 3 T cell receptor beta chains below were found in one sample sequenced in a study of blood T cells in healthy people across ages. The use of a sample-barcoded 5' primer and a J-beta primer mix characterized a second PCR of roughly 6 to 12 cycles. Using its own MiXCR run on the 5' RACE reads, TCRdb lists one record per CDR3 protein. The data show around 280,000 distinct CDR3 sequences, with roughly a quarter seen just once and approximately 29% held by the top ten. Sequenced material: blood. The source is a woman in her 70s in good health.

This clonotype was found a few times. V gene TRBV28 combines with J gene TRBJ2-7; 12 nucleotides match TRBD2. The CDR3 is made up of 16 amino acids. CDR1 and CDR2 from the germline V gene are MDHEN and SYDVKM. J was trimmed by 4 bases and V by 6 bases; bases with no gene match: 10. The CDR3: CASSPGLAGLGYEQYF. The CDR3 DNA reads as TGTGCCAGCAGCCCAGGACTAGCGGGACTAGGGTACGAGCAGTACTTC.

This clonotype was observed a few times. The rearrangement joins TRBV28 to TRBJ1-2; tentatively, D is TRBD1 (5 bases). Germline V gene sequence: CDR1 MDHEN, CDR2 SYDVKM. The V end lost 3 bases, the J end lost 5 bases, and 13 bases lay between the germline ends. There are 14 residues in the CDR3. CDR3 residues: CASSFSDSNYGYTF. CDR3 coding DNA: TGTGCCAGCAGTTTTTCCGACAGTAATTATGGCTACACCTTC.

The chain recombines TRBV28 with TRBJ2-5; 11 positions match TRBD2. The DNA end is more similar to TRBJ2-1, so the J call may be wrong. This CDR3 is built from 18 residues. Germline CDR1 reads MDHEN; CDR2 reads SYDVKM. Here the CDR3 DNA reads TGTGCCAGCAGTCGACAAACTAGCGGGAGAAGAATTATCGATGAGCAGTTCTTC. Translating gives CASSRQTSGRRIIDEQFF.